These 9 T cell receptor beta chains originate from one sample sequenced in a study of regulatory and conventional T cells in RAG deficiency. The sorted regulatory T cells were CD4+, CD25-high and CD127-low, with genomic DNA sequenced. Sequencing was performed with immunoSEQ multiplex PCR; in TCRdb, only in-frame clones are kept and a portion is missing. The sample yields under 20,000 clones, about 91% seen once. A further study also used this sample, focusing on regulatory T cells. Per that study: Primers: 52 TRBV forward and 13 TRBJ reverse.

Sequencing used Tregs sorted from blood. These TCRs come from a human donor in good health.

The chain is built from TRBV9 and TRBJ2-1; 10 nucleotides match TRBD2. In germline, CDR1 is SGDLS, CDR2 YYNGEE. V lost 4 bases and J lost 8; bases outside the gene matches: 9. The CDR3 is made up of 15 amino acids. CDR3 in DNA: TGTGCCAGCAGCCGGGCTAGCGGGAGTATGTATGAGCAGTTCTTC. Translation: CASSRASGSMYEQFF.

This clone was picked up one time. The rearrangement links TRBV5-1 to TRBJ2-1, with a tentative D call TRBD2 (5 bases). CDR1 and CDR2 from the germline V gene are SGHRS and YFSETQ. The V end was cut by 4 bases, the J end by 5 bases, with 13 bases between. CDR3 length equals 14 residues. CDR3 residues: CASSDGRPNNEQFF. The CDR3 DNA reads TGCGCCAGCAGCGATGGGAGACCCAACAATGAGCAGTTCTTC.

The chain couples TRBV11-2 to TRBJ1-1; the D gene is possibly TRBD1 (6 bases). The germline V gene has CDR1 SGHAT and CDR2 FQNNGV. V dropped 4 bases and J dropped 8 bases, with 14 bases sitting between them. The CDR3 sequence is 13 residues long. CDR3 sequence reads: CASSSQGLGEAFF. CDR3 nucleotides: TGTGCCAGCAGCTCCCAGGGGTTAGGAGAAGCTTTCTTT.

The V gene is TRBV5-1, the J gene TRBJ2-7; 11 bases align to TRBD1. Germline-derived CDR1 and CDR2 are SGHRS and YFSETQ. This CDR3 comprises 19 residues. Germline trimming cut 0 bases from V and 3 bases from J; bases unmatched to any gene: 14. The CDR3 DNA reads TGCGCCAGCAGCTTGGCCCCACTTTTCCCGGGACAGGGGGTCTACGAGCAGTACTTC. The encoded protein is CASSLAPLFPGQGVYEQYF.

This clone was counted a few times. The gene calls are TRBV9 and TRBJ1-2; D perhaps matches TRBD1 (5 bases). The CDR3 is made up of 15 amino acids. V was shortened by 4 bases and J by 6 bases, with 19 bases between the two germline ends. Germline V gene lookup returns CDR1 SGDLS and CDR2 YYNGEE. The DNA of the CDR3 is TGTGCCAGCAGCTCCGGGACGGCCCGCATGGATGGCTACACCTTC. Encoded protein: CASSSGTARMDGYTF.

The J gene is TRBJ2-1, the V gene TRBV6-1; D tentatively fits TRBD1 or TRBD2 (5 bases each). This CDR3 contains 14 residues. Germline V gives CDR1 MNHNS, CDR2 SASEGT. Trimming shortened V by 7 bases and J by 5 bases, and 15 bases separated the two germline ends. The CDR3 sequence is CASNDPGPNNEQFF. The CDR3 bases are TGTGCCAGCAACGACCCGGGGCCAAACAATGAGCAGTTCTTC.

The table lists this clone with a count of one. The genes are TRBV19 and TRBJ2-1; D not resolved. V was trimmed by 3 bases and J by 9 bases, leaving 15 bases between them. Germline loops: CDR1 LNHDA, CDR2 SQIVND (reference sequence). CDR3 length: 14 amino acids. Here the CDR3 reads CASSIKATPTEQFF. Here the CDR3 DNA reads TGTGCCAGTAGTATCAAGGCCACACCAACTGAGCAGTTCTTC.

The chain uses TRBV19 and TRBJ1-2; D perhaps matches TRBD1 (5 bases). Germline CDR1 and CDR2: LNHDA and SQIVND (reference sequence). The V end was cut by 5 bases, the J end by 3 bases, with 13 bases between. The CDR3 length is 14 residues. The CDR3 DNA reads as TGTGCCAGTAGTGCCAGACAGTCTCACTATGGCTACACCTTC. It codes for CASSARQSHYGYTF.

The chain has TRBV2 and TRBJ1-2; D gene uncertain. There are 12 residues in the CDR3. V was shortened by 7 bases and J by 8 bases, with 14 bases between the two germline ends. Germline CDR1 reads SNHLY; CDR2 reads FYNNEI. This CDR3 reads CASTPKIGGYTF. CDR3 nucleotide sequence: TGTGCCAGCACCCCTAAGATTGGCGGCTACACCTTC.